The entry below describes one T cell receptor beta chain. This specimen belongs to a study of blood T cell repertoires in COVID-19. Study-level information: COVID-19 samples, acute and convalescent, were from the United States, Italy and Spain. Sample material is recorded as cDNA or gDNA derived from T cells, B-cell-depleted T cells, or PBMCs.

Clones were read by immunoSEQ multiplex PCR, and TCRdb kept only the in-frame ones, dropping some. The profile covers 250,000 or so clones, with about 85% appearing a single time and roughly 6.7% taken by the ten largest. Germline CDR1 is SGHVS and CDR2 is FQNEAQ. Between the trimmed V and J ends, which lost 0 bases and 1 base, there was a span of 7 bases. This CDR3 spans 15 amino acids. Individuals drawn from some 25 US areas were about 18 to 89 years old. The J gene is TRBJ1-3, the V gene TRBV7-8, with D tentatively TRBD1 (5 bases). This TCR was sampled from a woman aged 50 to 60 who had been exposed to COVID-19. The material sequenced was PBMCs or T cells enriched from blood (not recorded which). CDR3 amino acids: CASSLATGSGNTIYF. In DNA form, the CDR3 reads TGTGCCAGCAGCTTAGCAACAGGATCTGGAAACACCATATATTTT.